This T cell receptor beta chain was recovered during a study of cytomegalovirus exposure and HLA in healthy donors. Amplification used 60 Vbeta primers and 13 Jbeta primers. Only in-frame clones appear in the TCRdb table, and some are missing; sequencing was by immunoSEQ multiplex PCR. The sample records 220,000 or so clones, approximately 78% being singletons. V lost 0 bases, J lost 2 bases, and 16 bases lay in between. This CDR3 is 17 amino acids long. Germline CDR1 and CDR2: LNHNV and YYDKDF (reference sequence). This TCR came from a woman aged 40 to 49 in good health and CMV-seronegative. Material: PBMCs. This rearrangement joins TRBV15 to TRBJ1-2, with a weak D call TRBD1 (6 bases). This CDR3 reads CATSRERLQGRNYGYTF. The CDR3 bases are TGTGCCACCAGCAGAGAGCGCCTGCAGGGGAGAAACTATGGCTACACCTTC.